Listed below are T cell receptor beta chains from one sample, sequenced in a study of identifying expanded T cells in peripheral blood. Clones were read by immunoSEQ multiplex PCR, and TCRdb kept only the in-frame ones, dropping some. The sample shows 130,000 or so clones, approximately 84% of them seen only once. Sequencing was carried out using blood. The receptors were sampled from a person aged 18 to 75 in good health. Both conserved end residues are part of each CDR3. A D gene is named only where the DNA matches it firmly. Clone size is stated in some rows and not others, as once, few, many or a class when expanded.

size: NA; J: TRBJ2-7; V: TRBV7-8; D: NA; CDR3: CASSLNPSYEQYF; DNA: TGTGCCAGCAGCCTTAATCCATCCTACGAGCAGTACTTC
size: NA; J: TRBJ2-5; V: TRBV29-1; D: NA; CDR3: CSVEDPGTAVYF; DNA: TGCAGCGTTGAAGATCCAGGAACAGCCGTATACTTC
size: NA; J: TRBJ2-7; V: TRBV18; D: TRBD2; CDR3: CASSPSGVSYEQYF; DNA: TGTGCCAGCTCACCTAGCGGGGTATCCTACGAGCAGTACTTC
size: NA; J: TRBJ2-7; V: TRBV7-6; D: NA; CDR3: CASSLGGKLYEQYF; DNA: TGTGCCAGCAGCTTAGGAGGGAAACTTTACGAGCAGTACTTC
size: NA; J: TRBJ1-6; V: TRBV2; D: NA; CDR3: CASSEGGFSPLHF; DNA: TGTGCCAGCAGTGAGGGGGGCTTCTCACCCCTCCACTTT
size: NA; J: TRBJ1-1; V: TRBV6-7; D: TRBD1; CDR3: CANQTGVNTEAFF; DNA: TGTGCCAACCAGACAGGGGTGAACACTGAAGCTTTCTTT
size: NA; J: TRBJ1-2; V: TRBV25-1; D: NA; CDR3: CASSAGTGLYTF; DNA: TGTGCCAGCAGTGCCGGAACAGGGCTCTACACCTTC
size: NA; J: TRBJ2-5; V: TRBV14; D: TRBD1; CDR3: CASRLTGKETQYF; DNA: TGTGCCAGCAGGTTGACAGGGAAAGAGACCCAGTACTTC
size: NA; J: TRBJ1-4; V: TRBV27; D: NA; CDR3: CASGGGRSIEKLFF; DNA: TGTGCCAGCGGGGGGGGACGGTCGATTGAAAAACTGTTTTTT
size: NA; J: TRBJ1-1; V: TRBV13; D: NA; CDR3: CASSLGVVNTEAFF; DNA: TGTGCCAGCAGCTTAGGCGTAGTGAACACTGAAGCTTTCTTT
size: once; J: TRBJ1-2; V: TRBV10-2; D: TRBD1; CDR3: CASSESTGLVVGYTF; DNA: TGCGCCAGCAGTGAGTCGACAGGGCTTGTGGTTGGCTACACCTTC
size: NA; J: TRBJ2-3; V: TRBV5-4; D: NA; CDR3: CASSWTDTDTQYF; DNA: TGTGCCAGCAGCTGGACAGACACAGATACGCAGTATTTT
size: once; J: TRBJ1-1; V: TRBV13; D: NA; CDR3: CASSLLTARSNTEAFF; DNA: TGTGCCAGCAGCTTACTTACAGCGCGCTCGAACACTGAAGCTTTCTTT
size: NA; J: TRBJ2-3; V: TRBV5-1; D: NA; CDR3: CATSGVRGTDTQYF; DNA: TGCGCCACTTCAGGGGTGAGGGGCACAGATACGCAGTATTTT
size: NA; J: TRBJ1-5; V: TRBV7-8; D: TRBD1; CDR3: CASSVSTGQLNQPQHF; DNA: TGTGCCAGCAGCGTCAGCACGGGACAGCTCAATCAGCCCCAGCATTTT
size: NA; J: TRBJ1-5; V: TRBV19; D: NA; CDR3: CASSIDHGRGRSNQPQHF; DNA: TGTGCCAGTAGTATAGATCACGGCCGGGGTCGTAGCAATCAGCCCCAGCATTTT
size: NA; J: TRBJ2-1; V: TRBV27; D: TRBD2; CDR3: CASSLGTGGRNEQFF; DNA: TGTGCCAGCAGTTTAGGGACGGGGGGGCGGAATGAGCAGTTCTTC
size: few; J: TRBJ1-2; V: TRBV18; D: NA; CDR3: CASSPRQANYGYTF; DNA: TGTGCCAGCTCACCGAGGCAGGCTAACTATGGCTACACCTTC